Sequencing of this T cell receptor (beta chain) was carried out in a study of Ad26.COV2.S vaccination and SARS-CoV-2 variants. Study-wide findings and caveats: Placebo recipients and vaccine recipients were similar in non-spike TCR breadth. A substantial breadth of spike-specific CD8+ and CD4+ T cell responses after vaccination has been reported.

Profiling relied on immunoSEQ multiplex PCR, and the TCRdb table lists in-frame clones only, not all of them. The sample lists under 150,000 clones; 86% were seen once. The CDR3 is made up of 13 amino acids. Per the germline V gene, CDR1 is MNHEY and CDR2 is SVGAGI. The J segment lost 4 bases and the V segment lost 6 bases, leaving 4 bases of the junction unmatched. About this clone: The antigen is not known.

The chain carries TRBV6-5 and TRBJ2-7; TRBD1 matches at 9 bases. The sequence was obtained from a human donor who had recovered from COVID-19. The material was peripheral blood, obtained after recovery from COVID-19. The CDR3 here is CASRPTGGYEQYF. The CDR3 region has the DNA TGTGCCAGCAGACCGACAGGGGGGTACGAGCAGTACTTC.